The rows below give T cell receptor beta chains drawn from one sample of a study of OX40 agonist ivuxolimab in advanced cancers. Produced via immunoSEQ multiplex PCR; TCRdb's table is partial and in-frame only. The sample includes about 80,000 clones, around 90% of them seen just once. The source was CD4+ or CD8+ T cells sorted from blood, collected in a trial of the OX40 agonist ivuxolimab. The receptors were sampled from an adult with an advanced solid tumor such as melanoma, head and neck, liver or kidney cancer. CDR3s include the opening cysteine and the closing phenylalanine or tryptophan. D genes are given only for firm matches. For some rows the clone size is stated as once, few or many, or as a class when expanded; others skip it.

abundance: .; d_gene: TRBD1; v_gene: TRBV28; j_gene: TRBJ1-2; CDR3nt: TGTGCCAGCAGTTACGCCCTCTCGCGACAGGGGGGATTGAGGGATGGCTACACCTTC; CDR3aa: CASSYALSRQGGLRDGYTF
abundance: .; d_gene: .; v_gene: TRBV18; j_gene: TRBJ2-5; CDR3nt: TGTGCCAGCTCACCACGGGGGCTTGAGACCCAGTACTTC; CDR3aa: CASSPRGLETQYF
abundance: .; d_gene: .; v_gene: TRBV11-3; j_gene: TRBJ1-1; CDR3nt: TGTGCCAGCAGCAATTCGGCCACTGAAGCTTTCTTT; CDR3aa: CASSNSATEAFF
abundance: .; d_gene: TRBD1; v_gene: TRBV6-1; j_gene: TRBJ1-5; CDR3nt: TGTGCCAGCGGGACGGGGGACAGACTCAATCAGCCCCAGCATTTT; CDR3aa: CASGTGDRLNQPQHF
abundance: .; d_gene: TRBD1; v_gene: TRBV19; j_gene: TRBJ2-5; CDR3nt: TGTGCCAGTAGTAGCCCCGGACAGGGCGGGGAGACCCAGTACTTC; CDR3aa: CASSSPGQGGETQYF
abundance: .; d_gene: TRBD2; v_gene: TRBV9; j_gene: TRBJ2-3; CDR3nt: TGTGCCAGCAGCGTAGGACTAGCGGGAGGGCCATCAGATACGCAGTATTTT; CDR3aa: CASSVGLAGGPSDTQYF
abundance: .; d_gene: .; v_gene: TRBV6-4; j_gene: TRBJ1-5; CDR3nt: TGTGCCAGCAGTAGGGATATCAATCAGCCCCAGCATTTT; CDR3aa: CASSRDINQPQHF
abundance: .; d_gene: TRBD2; v_gene: TRBV18; j_gene: TRBJ2-2; CDR3nt: TGTGCCAGCTCACCCAAGGGACTAGCGGGGAACACCGGGGAGCTGTTTTTT; CDR3aa: CASSPKGLAGNTGELFF
abundance: .; d_gene: TRBD1; v_gene: TRBV25-1; j_gene: TRBJ1-2; CDR3nt: TGTGCCAGCAGTCGGGACAGCAACTATGGCTACACCTTC; CDR3aa: CASSRDSNYGYTF
abundance: .; d_gene: .; v_gene: TRBV10-3; j_gene: TRBJ1-4; CDR3nt: TGTGCCATCAGTGAGTCAGGCGAAAAACTGTTTTTT; CDR3aa: CAISESGEKLFF
abundance: once; d_gene: .; v_gene: TRBV11-3; j_gene: TRBJ2-5; CDR3nt: TGTGCCAGCAGCTTGAGACCGAAGGGAGAGACCCAGTACTTC; CDR3aa: CASSLRPKGETQYF
abundance: .; d_gene: .; v_gene: TRBV11-2; j_gene: TRBJ1-1; CDR3nt: TGTGCCAGCAGCCCGGGGGTATTGAACACTGAAGCTTTCTTT; CDR3aa: CASSPGVLNTEAFF
abundance: .; d_gene: TRBD1; v_gene: TRBV28; j_gene: TRBJ2-1; CDR3nt: TGTGCCAGCAGTTTATGGCGGACAGGGGGCGATGAGCAGTTCTTC; CDR3aa: CASSLWRTGGDEQFF
abundance: once; d_gene: .; v_gene: TRBV14; j_gene: TRBJ1-3; CDR3nt: TGTGCCAGCAGACCAACAGAAATCGGAAACACCATATATTTT; CDR3aa: CASRPTEIGNTIYF
abundance: .; d_gene: .; v_gene: TRBV11-2; j_gene: TRBJ1-2; CDR3nt: TGTGCCAGCAGCTCCGGTCGGCATCATGGCTACACCTTC; CDR3aa: CASSSGRHHGYTF
abundance: .; d_gene: .; v_gene: TRBV11-3; j_gene: TRBJ2-1; CDR3nt: TGTGCCAGCAGCTCCCCGGGGGATGAGCAGTTCTTC; CDR3aa: CASSSPGDEQFF
abundance: .; d_gene: .; v_gene: TRBV2; j_gene: TRBJ1-2; CDR3nt: TGTGCCAGCAGTACCCACCTACAGGGTTATGGCTACACCTTC; CDR3aa: CASSTHLQGYGYTF
abundance: few; d_gene: .; v_gene: TRBV28; j_gene: TRBJ1-1; CDR3nt: TGTGCCAGCAGTGTAGAACGGTCCGTTGGGGTAGCTTTCTTT; CDR3aa: CASSVERSVGVAFF
abundance: .; d_gene: .; v_gene: TRBV21-1; j_gene: TRBJ1-6; CDR3nt: TGTGCCAGCAAGTTCGGAAAAGGGTTCATTTGTTCACCCCTCCACTTT; CDR3aa: CASKFGKGFICSPLHF
abundance: .; d_gene: .; v_gene: TRBV6-1; j_gene: TRBJ1-1; CDR3nt: TGTGCCAGCAGTGATGGCACGTTTAGACCTGAAGCTTTCTTT; CDR3aa: CASSDGTFRPEAFF
abundance: .; d_gene: .; v_gene: TRBV27; j_gene: TRBJ1-2; CDR3nt: TGTGCCAGCAGTCCCCAACAGATTAACTATGGCTACACCTTC; CDR3aa: CASSPQQINYGYTF
abundance: .; d_gene: .; v_gene: TRBV29-1; j_gene: TRBJ1-1; CDR3nt: TGCAGCGTCCCTAGGGAGGGGCGGAACACTGAAGCTTTCTTT; CDR3aa: CSVPREGRNTEAFF
abundance: .; d_gene: .; v_gene: TRBV7-2; j_gene: TRBJ1-5; CDR3nt: TGTGCCAGCAGCGCATACAGTACGAATCAGCCCCAGCATTTT; CDR3aa: CASSAYSTNQPQHF
abundance: .; d_gene: TRBD2; v_gene: TRBV5-1; j_gene: TRBJ2-5; CDR3nt: TGCGCCAGCAGCTTCCGACTAGCGGGGCCTCAAGAGACCCAGTACTTC; CDR3aa: CASSFRLAGPQETQYF
abundance: .; d_gene: TRBD1; v_gene: TRBV14; j_gene: TRBJ1-6; CDR3nt: TGTGCCAGCAGCCAAGCCGGGACAGGTCCCTCGGCCCTCCGCTTT; CDR3aa: CASSQAGTGPSALRF
abundance: .; d_gene: .; v_gene: TRBV5-4; j_gene: TRBJ1-2; CDR3nt: TGTGCCAGCAGCGCCATTCTCCGCCAGGGTGCTTATGGCTACACCTTC; CDR3aa: CASSAILRQGAYGYTF
abundance: .; d_gene: TRBD1; v_gene: TRBV7-2; j_gene: TRBJ1-1; CDR3nt: TGTGCCAGCCAAACCCAGGGACAGGGAGCGGTTGAAGCTTTCTTT; CDR3aa: CASQTQGQGAVEAFF
abundance: .; d_gene: .; v_gene: TRBV6-1; j_gene: TRBJ1-2; CDR3nt: TGTGCCAGCAGTGAAGATCCGGGTACGGGCTACACCTTC; CDR3aa: CASSEDPGTGYTF
abundance: .; d_gene: TRBD1; v_gene: TRBV7-2; j_gene: TRBJ2-2; CDR3nt: TGTGCCAGCAGGGACAGGGGGCGCACCGGGGAGCTGTTTTTT; CDR3aa: CASRDRGRTGELFF